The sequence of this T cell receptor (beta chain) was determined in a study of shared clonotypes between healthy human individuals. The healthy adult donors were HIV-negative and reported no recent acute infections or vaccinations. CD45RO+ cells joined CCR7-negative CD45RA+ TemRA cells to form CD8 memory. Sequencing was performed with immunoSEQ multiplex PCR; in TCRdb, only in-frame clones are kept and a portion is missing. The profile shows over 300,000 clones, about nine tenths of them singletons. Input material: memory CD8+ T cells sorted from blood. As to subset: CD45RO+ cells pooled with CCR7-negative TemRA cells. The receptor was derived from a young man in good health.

The CDR3 reads CASSLWSSGGDTDTQYF. Here the CDR3 DNA reads TGTGCCAGCAGTTTATGGAGTAGCGGGGGGGACACAGATACGCAGTATTTT. This chain connects TRBV27 to TRBJ2-3, with TRBD2 matching over 11 bases. V shed 1 base and J 2 bases; nucleotides not matched to a gene: 5. Germline-derived CDR1 and CDR2 are MNHEY and SMNVEV (reference sequence). The CDR3 contains 17 residues.